This TCR beta chain emerged from a study of CD8+CD57+ T cells in acquired aplastic anemia. Study overall: The DNA of sorted CD4+ and CD8+ cells averaged around 3 ug.

Profiling that covered TCR beta VDJ and CDR3 relied on genomic DNA as its template. One entry per CDR3 protein results from TCRdb running MiXCR on the reads. The table has 150,000 to 200,000 distinct CDR3 sequences, approximately 43% seen once. CDR3 size: 14 residues. V shed 6 bases, J shed 3 bases, and the junction held 6 bases outside the gene matches. Germline V gives CDR1 DFQATT, CDR2 SNEGSKA (reference sequence). Many counts were recorded for this clonotype. The chain couples TRBV20-1 to TRBJ2-7; 12 bases fit TRBD2. This sequence was found in a human donor in good health. The sample was sorted CD4+, CD8+, or CD8+CD57+ T cells (not recorded which) from PBMCs. In DNA form, the CDR3 reads TGCAGTGCAATTCCGGGACTAGCGGGCTACGAGCAGTACTTC. Translating it yields CSAIPGLAGYEQYF.